The clone carrying this T cell receptor (beta chain) was recorded many times. Its antigen is still unknown. Other DNA sequences in this specimen translate into the identical CDR3. The data belong to a study of T cell responses to AZD1222 COVID-19 vaccine. Broader study findings: A mostly white British donor set with more females was recruited, and clonal diversity was possibly underestimated. Among those given AZD1222, only 6 or 7 were seropositive at baseline. Repertoires were collected only later (after the peak T cell response had occurred). Close to half of all spike-specific TCRs reportedly target regions of the variants that are unmutated.

Measured with immunoSEQ multiplex PCR; TCRdb has only the in-frame clones, and not every one. The repertoire consists of 95,000 to 110,000 clones, with around 91% occurring once and the leading ten covering less than 25%. V was pared by 3 bases and J by 1 base, with 9 bases between. Germline lookup yields CDR1 SGHTA and CDR2 FQGNSA. This CDR3 contains 14 residues. This chain connects TRBV7-2 to TRBJ1-1; D unresolved. Sequenced here: peripheral blood, sampled on day 0 of AZD1222 vaccination. The source of this sequence is an adult in good health. The CDR3 loop reads CASSFQPTNTEAFF. CDR3 in DNA: TGTGCCAGCAGCTTCCAGCCCACGAACACTGAAGCTTTCTTT.